Listed below are T cell receptor beta chains from one sample, sequenced in a study of cytomegalovirus exposure and HLA in healthy donors. Here immunoSEQ multiplex PCR was the method, and the copy in TCRdb shows in-frame clones only, minus some. The sample has roughly 130,000 clones; 75% to 90% are singletons. Input material: PBMCs. The receptors originated from a man between 40 and 49 years old in good health and CMV-seronegative. The CDR3 runs from the conserved cysteine through the conserved F or W. Each record gives: J gene, CDR3 length, clone size, D gene, V gene, CDR3 protein, CDR3 DNA. D genes are given only for firm matches. Clone size, where shown, is once, few, many, or a class for clones that have expanded.

TRBJ1-5,13,NA,NA,TRBV2,CASSVLIYQPQHF,TGTGCCAGCAGTGTATTAATCTATCAGCCCCAGCATTTT
TRBJ2-5,15,few,TRBD2,TRBV5-1,CASNFGLAEGETQYF,TGCGCCAGCAATTTTGGACTAGCGGAGGGGGAGACCCAGTACTTC
TRBJ1-6,15,NA,NA,TRBV7-2,CASLERGGANSPLHF,TGTGCCAGCCTCGAGCGAGGGGGGGCAAATTCACCCCTCCACTTT
TRBJ1-2,13,NA,TRBD1,TRBV14,CASSSQGTNGYTF,TGTGCCAGCAGCTCACAGGGGACCAATGGCTACACCTTC
TRBJ2-1,16,NA,NA,TRBV5-1,CASSLVGESSYNEQFF,TGCGCCAGCAGCTTGGTAGGAGAGAGCTCCTACAATGAGCAGTTCTTC
TRBJ1-1,15,NA,TRBD1,TRBV5-1,CASSSETGGSTEAFF,TGCGCCAGCAGCTCTGAAACAGGGGGCAGCACTGAAGCTTTCTTT
TRBJ2-5,12,NA,NA,TRBV7-6,CASSARGETQYF,TGTGCCAGCTCAGCCCGGGGGGAGACCCAGTACTTC
TRBJ1-5,16,once,NA,TRBV10-3,CAISEYSVRGNQPQHF,TGTGCCATCAGTGAGTATTCGGTGCGAGGCAATCAGCCCCAGCATTTT
TRBJ2-7,14,NA,NA,TRBV7-2,CASSLGGIGYEQYF,TGTGCCAGCAGCTTAGGAGGGATCGGCTACGAGCAGTACTTC
TRBJ2-7,12,NA,NA,TRBV28,CASSLQGSEQYF,TGTGCCAGCAGTTTACAGGGGAGCGAGCAGTACTTC
TRBJ2-5,11,few,TRBD1,TRBV29-1,CSVRTGGDQYF,TGCAGCGTTCGGACAGGGGGCGACCAGTACTTC
TRBJ2-7,14,NA,NA,TRBV29-1,CSVEAGAGVGEQYF,TGCAGCGTTGAGGCGGGGGCAGGGGTGGGAGAGCAGTACTTC
TRBJ1-1,13,NA,NA,TRBV7-3,CASSLLTNTEAFF,TGTGCCAGCAGCTTACTCACTAACACTGAAGCTTTCTTT
TRBJ2-1,15,NA,TRBD2,TRBV13,CASSPGTSDANEQFF,TGTGCCAGCAGCCCCGGGACTAGCGACGCCAATGAGCAGTTCTTC
TRBJ1-6,16,NA,TRBD1,TRBV27,CASSLKPGQGGSPLHF,TGTGCCAGCAGTTTAAAACCGGGACAGGGAGGATCACCCCTCCACTTT
TRBJ2-1,15,NA,TRBD1,TRBV25-1,CASSVWTGGMSEQFF,TGTGCCAGCAGTGTCTGGACAGGGGGGATGAGTGAGCAGTTCTTC
TRBJ2-1,13,NA,TRBD1,TRBV14,CASSQQGAGEQFF,TGTGCCAGCAGCCAACAGGGGGCAGGTGAGCAGTTCTTC
TRBJ2-1,15,NA,NA,TRBV11-2,CASSPYPGINNEQFF,TGTGCCAGCAGCCCTTACCCCGGGATTAACAATGAGCAGTTCTTC
TRBJ1-5,13,few,NA,TRBV30,CAWSTSDNQPQHF,TGTGCCTGGAGTACGTCAGACAATCAGCCCCAGCATTTT
TRBJ2-1,15,NA,TRBD2,TRBV28,CASSLGLAGDRTKFF,TGTGCCAGCAGTTTGGGCCTAGCGGGAGATCGAACAAAGTTCTTC
TRBJ2-7,16,NA,TRBD2,TRBV29-1,CSVEGFGTSGDYEQYF,TGCAGCGTTGAGGGATTCGGGACTAGCGGGGACTACGAGCAGTACTTC
TRBJ2-5,14,NA,NA,TRBV6-5,CASTLGGIQETQYF,TGTGCCAGCACCCTAGGGGGAATCCAAGAGACCCAGTACTTC
TRBJ1-4,13,NA,NA,TRBV5-1,CASRVGANEKLFF,TGCGCCAGCAGAGTAGGGGCTAATGAAAAACTGTTTTTT
TRBJ2-1,18,NA,NA,TRBV27,CASSHPGVDVASYNEQFF,TGTGCCAGCAGTCACCCGGGTGTTGATGTGGCCTCCTACAATGAGCAGTTCTTC
TRBJ2-3,17,NA,TRBD1,TRBV7-7,CASSPGTGAFSTDTQYF,TGTGCCAGCAGCCCCGGGACAGGAGCTTTTAGCACAGATACGCAGTATTTT
TRBJ2-5,15,few,TRBD2,TRBV28,CASSLLPSGAETQYF,TGTGCCAGCAGTTTATTGCCTAGCGGGGCCGAGACCCAGTACTTC
TRBJ2-1,15,once,TRBD2,TRBV18,CASSSGLAGQAEQFF,TGTGCCAGCTCATCGGGACTAGCGGGACAGGCTGAGCAGTTCTTC
TRBJ2-1,15,NA,TRBD2,TRBV11-1,CASSDTSGRVHEQFF,TGTGCCAGCAGCGACACTAGCGGGAGGGTCCATGAGCAGTTCTTC
TRBJ2-7,14,NA,TRBD2,TRBV5-1,CASRIEGGAYEQYF,TGCGCCAGCAGGATTGAGGGAGGGGCCTACGAGCAGTACTTC
TRBJ1-4,13,NA,NA,TRBV15,CATSWRQGEKLFF,TGTGCCACCAGTTGGAGGCAAGGGGAAAAACTGTTTTTT
TRBJ1-1,14,NA,NA,TRBV5-5,CASSLGLKDTEAFF,TGTGCCAGCAGCCTGGGACTCAAGGACACTGAAGCTTTCTTT
TRBJ2-5,15,NA,NA,TRBV15,CATSREGNLKETQYF,TGTGCCACCAGCAGAGAGGGCAACCTAAAAGAGACCCAGTACTTC